The entry that follows covers one T cell receptor beta chain sequence. This clonotype was counted between two and nine times. It has no known antigen specificity. Base qualities are not at hand, and no much larger clone is one base apart. Taken from the germline V gene (reference sequence), the CDR1 and CDR2 loops are SEHNR and FQNEAQ. V is trimmed back by 4 bases and J by 2 bases, and the junction contains 6 bases that no gene match accounts for. Including cysteine and phenylalanine, the CDR3 has 16 amino acids. Solely the CDR3 DNA is kept, with 48 bases framed from the first base. Ophthalmopathy patients had moderately to severely active disease, with a Clinical Activity Score of 3 or more, a NOSPECS grade of 4 or more, and a disease duration of less than 3 months. The study excluded patients with uncontrolled infections, other autoimmune diseases, pregnancy or lactation. Diagnoses were based on clinical symptoms, serum thyroxine and TRAb, thyroid ultrasound and orbital computed tomography. PBMCs were separated from around 9.1 ml of fresh peripheral blood using Ficoll-Paque density gradient centrifugation. Total RNA was extracted with Trizol reagent, and quality was checked on an Agilent 2100 Bioanalyzer.

These data come from a study of T cells in Graves' hyperthyroidism and ophthalmopathy (dated by TCRdb to between 2018 and 2021). Regarding the complete study: Peripheral blood samples were taken at initial diagnosis, before any treatment was given. Following sampling, methimazole starting at 30 mg daily was given to hyperthyroidism patients, and high-dose intravenous methylprednisolone was given to ophthalmopathy patients. For training and testing, the 100 or so patients in the discovery cohort were randomly divided in a 7:3 ratio. Prospective prediction of ophthalmopathy was tested in an independent validation cohort of 18 to 20 hyperthyroidism patients and around 16 patients who later progressed to ophthalmopathy. TCR V-J signatures able to tell the groups apart were searched for in a discovery cohort of approximately 95 patients, of whom approximately 40 had Graves' ophthalmopathy and 55 to 60 had stable Graves' hyperthyroidism. In six Graves' hyperthyroidism patients, the study also compared T-cell repertoires from thyroid tissue with T-cell repertoires from blood. The paper describes TCR Vbeta CDR3 sequencing of 140 or so peripheral blood samples, made up of some 40 ophthalmopathy patients, around 78 hyperthyroidism patients and roughly 17 progressor patients.

Study-wide findings and limitations: In cross-validation, a model built on a 13 V-J signature told ophthalmopathy apart from stable hyperthyroidism with under 90% sensitivity and about 81% specificity, and in testing the same model reached 80%/75%. Most expanded thyroid clonotypes (frequency above 0.001) were also detected in blood, a finding suggesting that blood repertoires may reflect thyroid immune responses. In validation, progression to ophthalmopathy was predicted by the model with 70.59% sensitivity and under 85% specificity, a median of around 5.9 months before onset. No statistical method was used to set the sample size in advance, and investigators knew the group allocation.

TCR beta CDR3 regions were amplified from RNA transcripts. The TCR CDR3 was subjected to a first round of RT-PCR using the HTBI primer set and the Qiagen OneStep RT-PCR kit. Libraries were constructed in a second round of multiplex PCR, after which size selection and purification were performed. The libraries were sequenced on an Illumina HiSeq2000 using paired-end 100 bp reads. The authors' analysis ran thus. Raw data were processed with SOAPnuke, discarding reads with adapters, uncalled bases, mean Phred below 15, or no exact constant-primer or identifier match. High-quality paired reads were merged with COPE v1.2.5, and unique nucleotide sequences were defined as clonotypes. Clonotypes were aligned to IMGT TRBV, TRBD and TRBJ reference segments using MiTCR v1.1. The analysis included only V-J combinations with a frequency above 0.0001, which together covered more than 99% of the repertoires. The TCS score was defined as the ratio of F50 (clonal expansion) to E x V (chaos), calculated using BLOSUM62-based TCRdist between CDR3 peptides within each V-J. Welch's t-statistics and random forest reduced just over 500 V-J features to 13, which were used in a naive Bayes classifier (R e1071). Clones were called with MiXCR by TCRdb after fastp trimmed the public reads at Q25, and only in-frame beta chains were retained. For every CDR3 protein sequence, its rows merge into one entry that carries the most common genes and DNA. TCRdb assigned the V and J calls; the authors' analysis was not used. This sample holds over 500,000 distinct CDR3 sequences; approximately 17% were observed only once. The biggest ten clones account for 15% to 20% of the sample.

This clonotype originated in a woman between 18 and 29 years old with Graves' ophthalmopathy. The chain links TRBV7-9 with TRBJ1-1; TRBD1 agrees with 11 junctional bases. Sequenced material: blood. The CDR3 has the sequence CASSSRTGGFNTEAFF. At the DNA level, the sequence is TGTGCCAGCAGCTCGAGGACAGGGGGCTTTAACACTGAAGCTTTCTTT.